This TCR beta chain was captured in a study of blood T cell repertoires in COVID-19. Study at large: Collection of acute and convalescent COVID-19 samples took place in the United States, Italy and Spain. In each case, the material was cDNA or gDNA derived from T cells, B-cell-depleted T cells, or PBMCs.

Authors' analysis steps: Amplification from reference gene primers served as the basis for estimated nucleated cell counts. Assay used: immunoSEQ multiplex PCR; TCRdb lists only in-frame clones, some missing. The V and J calls and clone size come from that table; D and trimming were worked out from the DNA. The repertoire includes 190,000 or so clones, 87% of them detected once, and roughly 0.9% sits in the top ten. This CDR3 has 13 amino acids. Germline loops: CDR1 KGHDR, CDR2 SFDVKD. V lost 5 bases and J lost 7, with 13 bases in between. This chain connects TRBV24-1 to TRBJ1-2, with TRBD1 as a possible D gene (6 bases). This TCR was recovered from a woman under 30 who had recovered from COVID-19. What was sequenced was peripheral blood. In DNA form, the CDR3 reads TGTGCCACCAGTGCGAGGGGGAGTGGTGGCTACACCTTC. Residues: CATSARGSGGYTF.